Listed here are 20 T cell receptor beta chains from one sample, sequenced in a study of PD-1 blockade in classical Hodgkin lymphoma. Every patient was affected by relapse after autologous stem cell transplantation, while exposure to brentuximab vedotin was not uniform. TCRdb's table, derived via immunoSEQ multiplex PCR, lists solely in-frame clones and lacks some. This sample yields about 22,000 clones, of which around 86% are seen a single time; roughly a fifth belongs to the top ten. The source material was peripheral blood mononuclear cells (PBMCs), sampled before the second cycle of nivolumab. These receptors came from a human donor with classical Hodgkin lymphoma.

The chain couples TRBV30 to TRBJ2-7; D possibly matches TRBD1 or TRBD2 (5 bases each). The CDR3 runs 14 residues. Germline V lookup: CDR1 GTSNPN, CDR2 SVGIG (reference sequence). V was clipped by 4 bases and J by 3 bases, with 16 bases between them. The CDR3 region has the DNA TGTGCCTGGACTCCGGGACCGAAAAACTACGAGCAGTACTTC. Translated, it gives CAWTPGPKNYEQYF.

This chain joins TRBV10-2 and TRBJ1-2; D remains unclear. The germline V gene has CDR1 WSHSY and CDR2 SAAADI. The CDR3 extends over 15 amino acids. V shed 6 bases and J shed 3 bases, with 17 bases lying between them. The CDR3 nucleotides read TGCGCCAGCAGAGATACACAAAGGGCCTACTATGGCTACACCTTC. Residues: CASRDTQRAYYGYTF.

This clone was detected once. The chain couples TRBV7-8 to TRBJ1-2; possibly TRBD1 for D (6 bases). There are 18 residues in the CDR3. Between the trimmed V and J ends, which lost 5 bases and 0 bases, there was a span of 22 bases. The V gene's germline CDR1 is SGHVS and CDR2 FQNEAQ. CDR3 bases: TGTGCCAGCAGCCCCACCCGGGGCAGGGGAACCCCTAACTATGGCTACACCTTC. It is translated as CASSPTRGRGTPNYGYTF.

CDR3 DNA: TGTGCCAGCAGCCTCAAAGGGGGCGGGTACTACGAGCAGTACTTC. This translates into CASSLKGGGYYEQYF. The chain has TRBV7-2 and TRBJ2-7; TRBD1 agrees at 7 bases. This CDR3 comprises 15 residues. Germline CDR1 SGHTA, CDR2 FQGNSA. V lost 5 bases, J lost 3 bases, and 10 bases stayed unmatched.

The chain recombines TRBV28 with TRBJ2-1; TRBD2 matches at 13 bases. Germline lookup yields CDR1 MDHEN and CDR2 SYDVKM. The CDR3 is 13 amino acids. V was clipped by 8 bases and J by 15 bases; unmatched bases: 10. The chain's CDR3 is CASGGGLAGPRFF. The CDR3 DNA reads TGTGCCAGCGGAGGGGGACTAGCGGGACCCCGGTTCTTC.

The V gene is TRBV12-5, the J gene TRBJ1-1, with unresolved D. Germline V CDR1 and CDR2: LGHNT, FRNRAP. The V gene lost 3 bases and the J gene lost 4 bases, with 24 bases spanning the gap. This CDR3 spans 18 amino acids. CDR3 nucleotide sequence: TGTGCTAGTGGTTTCCCCCTCCGTCCCGGGGTGGAGGTCACTGAAGCTTTCTTT. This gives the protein CASGFPLRPGVEVTEAFF.

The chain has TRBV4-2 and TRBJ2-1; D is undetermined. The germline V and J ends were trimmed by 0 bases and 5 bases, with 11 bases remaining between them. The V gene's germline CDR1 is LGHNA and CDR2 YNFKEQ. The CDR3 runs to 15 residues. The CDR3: CASSQEGWGNNEQFF. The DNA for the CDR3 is TGTGCCAGCAGCCAAGAGGGTTGGGGTAACAATGAGCAGTTCTTC.

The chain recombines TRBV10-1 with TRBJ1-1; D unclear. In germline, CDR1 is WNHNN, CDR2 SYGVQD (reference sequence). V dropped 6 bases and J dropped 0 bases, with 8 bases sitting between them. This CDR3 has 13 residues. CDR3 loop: CASSRVMNTEAFF. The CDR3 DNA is TGCGCCAGCAGCCGGGTAATGAACACTGAAGCTTTCTTT.

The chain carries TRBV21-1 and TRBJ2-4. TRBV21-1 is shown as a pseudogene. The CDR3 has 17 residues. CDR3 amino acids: CASSKVQGGLAKNIQYF. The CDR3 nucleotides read TGTGCCAGCAGCAAAGTCCAAGGGGGACTAGCCAAAAACATTCAGTACTTC.

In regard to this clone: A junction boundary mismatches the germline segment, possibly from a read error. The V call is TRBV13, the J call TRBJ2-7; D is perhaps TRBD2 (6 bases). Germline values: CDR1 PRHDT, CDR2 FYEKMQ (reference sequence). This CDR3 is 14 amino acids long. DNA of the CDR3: TGTGCCAGCAGCTTATCGGGGGTACCCTACGGGCAGTACTTC. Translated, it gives CASSLSGVPYGQYF.

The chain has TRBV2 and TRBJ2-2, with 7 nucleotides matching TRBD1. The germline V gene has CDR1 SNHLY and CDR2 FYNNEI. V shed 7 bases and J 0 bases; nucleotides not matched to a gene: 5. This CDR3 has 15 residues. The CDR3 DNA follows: TGTGCCAGCAAGGGGACAGTAACGAACACCGGGGAGCTGTTTTTT. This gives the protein CASKGTVTNTGELFF.

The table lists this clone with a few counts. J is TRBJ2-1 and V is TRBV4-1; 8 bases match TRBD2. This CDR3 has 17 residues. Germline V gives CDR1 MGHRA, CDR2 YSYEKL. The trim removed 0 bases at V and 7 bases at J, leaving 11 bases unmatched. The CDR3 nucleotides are TGCGCCAGCAGCCAAGATTTTATGCTAGCGGGTTCGAATGAGCAGTTCTTC. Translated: CASSQDFMLAGSNEQFF.

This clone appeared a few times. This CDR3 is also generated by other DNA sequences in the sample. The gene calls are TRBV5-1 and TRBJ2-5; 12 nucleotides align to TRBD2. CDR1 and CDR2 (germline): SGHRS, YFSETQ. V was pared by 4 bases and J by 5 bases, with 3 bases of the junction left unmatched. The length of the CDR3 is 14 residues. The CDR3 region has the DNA TGCGCCAGCAGCGTAGGGACTAGCGGGGAGACCCAGTACTTC. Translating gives CASSVGTSGETQYF.

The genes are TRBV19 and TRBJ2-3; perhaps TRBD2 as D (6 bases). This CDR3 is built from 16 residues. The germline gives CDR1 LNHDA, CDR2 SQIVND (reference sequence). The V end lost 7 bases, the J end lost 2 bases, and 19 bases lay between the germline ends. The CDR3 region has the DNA TGTGCCAGTACCCCCGGAAGGGACTCGACCACAGATACGCAGTATTTT. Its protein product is CASTPGRDSTTDTQYF.

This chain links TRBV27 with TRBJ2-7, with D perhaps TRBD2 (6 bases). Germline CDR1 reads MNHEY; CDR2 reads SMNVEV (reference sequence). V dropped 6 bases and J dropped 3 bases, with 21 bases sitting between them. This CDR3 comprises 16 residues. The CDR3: CASSVEGAGSYYEQYF. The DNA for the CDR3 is TGTGCCAGCAGCGTCGAGGGCGCGGGATCCTACTACGAGCAGTACTTC.

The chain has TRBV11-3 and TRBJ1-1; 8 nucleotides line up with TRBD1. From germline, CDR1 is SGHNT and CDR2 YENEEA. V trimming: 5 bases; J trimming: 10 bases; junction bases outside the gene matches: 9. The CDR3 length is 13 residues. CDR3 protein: CASSRGQAFRAFF. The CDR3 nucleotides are TGTGCCAGCAGCCGGGGACAGGCCTTTCGAGCTTTCTTT.

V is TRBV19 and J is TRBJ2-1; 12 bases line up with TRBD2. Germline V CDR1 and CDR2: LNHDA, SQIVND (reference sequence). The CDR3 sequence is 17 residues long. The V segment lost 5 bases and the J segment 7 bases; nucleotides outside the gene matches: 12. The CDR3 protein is CASSSLLAGGPKNEQFF. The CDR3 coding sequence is TGTGCCAGTAGTTCGCTCCTAGCGGGAGGGCCGAAGAATGAGCAGTTCTTC.

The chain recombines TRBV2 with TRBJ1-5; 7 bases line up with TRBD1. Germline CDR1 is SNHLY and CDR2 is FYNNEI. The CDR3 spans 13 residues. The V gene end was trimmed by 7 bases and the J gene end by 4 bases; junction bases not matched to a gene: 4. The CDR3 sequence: CASTEDRNQPQHF. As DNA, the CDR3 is TGTGCCAGCACCGAGGACAGGAATCAGCCCCAGCATTTT.

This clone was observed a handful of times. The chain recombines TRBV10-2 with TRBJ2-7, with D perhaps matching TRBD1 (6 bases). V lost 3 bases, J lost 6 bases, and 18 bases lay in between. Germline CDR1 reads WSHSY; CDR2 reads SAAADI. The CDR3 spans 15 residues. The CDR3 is CASSERGTHNSEQYF. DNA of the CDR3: TGCGCCAGCAGTGAAAGGGGGACGCACAACTCCGAGCAGTACTTC.

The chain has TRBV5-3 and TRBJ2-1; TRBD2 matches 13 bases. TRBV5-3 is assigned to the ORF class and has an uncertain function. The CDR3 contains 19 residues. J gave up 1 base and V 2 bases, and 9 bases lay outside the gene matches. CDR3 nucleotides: TGTGCCAGAAGCTTTATAAGACTAGCGGGAGGAGGGTCCTACAATGAGCAGTTCTTC. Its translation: CARSFIRLAGGGSYNEQFF.